This passage covers 22 T cell receptor beta chains from one sample sequenced in a study of shared clonotypes between healthy human individuals. TCRdb's copy holds only in-frame clones and misses some; the assay was immunoSEQ multiplex PCR. The sample carries millions of clones, 90% to 95% recorded once. The specimen sequenced was naive CD4+ T cells from PBMCs. Sample subset: CD45RA+ positively selected. The receptors originated from a man younger than 35 in good health. Some clones in this sample may be carry-over from other donors' samples.

The CDR3 loop reads CASSLIAGGTDTQYF. CDR3 DNA sequence: TGCGCCAGCAGCTTGATAGCGGGAGGAACAGATACGCAGTATTTT. This sequence joins TRBV5-1 and TRBJ2-3, with 10 bases matching TRBD2. This CDR3 is built from 15 residues. Per germline, CDR1 SGHRS and CDR2 YFSETQ. The V and J ends lost 1 base and 3 bases, in that order; junction bases with no gene match: 2. Full variable domain (remainder filled in from reference TRBV5-1 and TRBJ2-3): KAGVTQTPRYLIKTRGQQVTLSCSPISGHRSVSWYQQTPGQGLQFLFEYFSETQRNKGNFPGRFSGRQFSNSRSEMNVSTLELGDSALYLCASSLIAGGTDTQYFGPGTRLTVL.

This clone showed up just once. The rearrangement links TRBV6-1 to TRBJ1-2; D is unclear. The V gene lost 3 bases and the J gene lost 6 bases, with 11 bases spanning the gap. The CDR3 covers 13 residues. Per germline, CDR1 MNHNS and CDR2 SASEGT. CDR3 in DNA: TGTGCCAGCAGTGAGGTTTACAGAAATGGCTACACCTTC. It codes for CASSEVYRNGYTF.

This chain links TRBV5-1 with TRBJ1-3, with 7 bases identical to TRBD1. Per germline, CDR1 SGHRS and CDR2 YFSETQ. V shed 4 bases, J shed 2 bases, and the junction held 3 bases outside the gene matches. This CDR3 spans 14 amino acids. In DNA form, the CDR3 reads TGCGCCAGCAGCCGGGACAGCCCTGGAAACACCATATATTTT. Translating it yields CASSRDSPGNTIYF.

The chain recombines TRBV11-2 with TRBJ1-1; the D gene is possibly TRBD1 (6 bases). From germline, CDR1 is SGHAT and CDR2 FQNNGV. The CDR3 is 18 residues long. V shed 0 bases and J shed 1 base, with 18 bases lying between them. The CDR3 here is CASSLEVRGRWGNTEAFF. CDR3 nucleotides: TGTGCCAGCAGCTTAGAGGTCAGGGGAAGGTGGGGGAACACTGAAGCTTTCTTT. Looking up the rest from reference TRBV11-2 and TRBJ1-1 gives the full variable domain: EAGVAQSPRYKIIEKRQSVAFWCNPISGHATLYWYQQILGQGPKLLIQFQNNGVVDDSQLPKDRFSAERLKGVDSTLKIQPAKLEDSAVYLCASSLEVRGRWGNTEAFFGQGTRLTVV.

V usage is TRBV11-2 and J usage is TRBJ2-2, with 7 positions matching TRBD1. CDR1 SGHAT and CDR2 FQNNGV come from the germline V gene. The CDR3 consists of 16 residues. V was pared by 5 bases and J by 1 base, with 7 bases of the junction left unmatched. This CDR3 is CASSPTGQRNTGELFF. CDR3 sequence (DNA): TGTGCCAGCAGCCCAACGGGACAGAGGAACACCGGGGAGCTGTTTTTT.

CDR3 DNA sequence: TGTGCCAGCAGGGCGGGACAGGGAGGCAATGAGCAGTTCTTC. Residues: CASRAGQGGNEQFF. V usage is TRBV2 and J usage is TRBJ2-1, with 9 bases aligning to TRBD1. CDR3 length equals 14 residues. The germline V gene encodes CDR1 SNHLY and CDR2 FYNNEI. After removal of 6 bases from V and 6 bases from J, the junction contained 6 bases not matched to a gene. The variable domain in full, completed from reference TRBV2 and TRBJ2-1, reads EPEVTQTPSHQVTQMGQEVILRCVPISNHLYFYWYRQILGQKVEFLVSFYNNEISEKSEIFDDQFSVERPDGSNFTLKIRSTKLEDSAMYFCASRAGQGGNEQFFGPGTRLTVL.

This chain joins TRBV29-1 and TRBJ2-7; TRBD2 matches at 7 bases. V lost 4 bases, J lost 4 bases, and 13 bases stayed unmatched. Per the germline V gene, CDR1 is SQVTM and CDR2 is ANQGSEA. This CDR3 region has 15 residues. The CDR3 protein is CSVVGGRGSEYEQYF. The DNA for the CDR3 is TGCAGCGTTGTGGGTGGGCGCGGGAGTGAATACGAGCAGTACTTC.

Written as DNA, the CDR3 is TGTGCCAGCAGATTCGTTGCGGGGGTTTATGACTACGAGCAGTACTTC. Translated, it gives CASRFVAGVYDYEQYF. V is TRBV2 and J is TRBJ2-7; 7 nucleotides line up with TRBD2. The CDR3 loop spans 16 amino acids. Germline V CDR1 and CDR2: SNHLY, FYNNEI. Trimming at V came to 6 bases and at J to 3 bases, leaving 14 bases not matched to a gene. Full variable domain (missing parts from reference TRBV2 and TRBJ2-7): EPEVTQTPSHQVTQMGQEVILRCVPISNHLYFYWYRQILGQKVEFLVSFYNNEISEKSEIFDDQFSVERPDGSNFTLKIRSTKLEDSAMYFCASRFVAGVYDYEQYFGPGTRLTVT.

The chain employs TRBV6-6 and TRBJ1-2; 8 bases fit TRBD1. Trimming removed 11 bases from V and 2 bases from J; junction bases left unmatched: 7. Germline V gives CDR1 MNHNY, CDR2 SVGAGI (reference sequence). The CDR3 extends over 13 amino acids. The CDR3 region is CADRDRQNYGYTF. The DNA of the CDR3 is TGTGCCGACCGGGACAGGCAAAACTATGGCTACACCTTC.

The chain carries TRBV10-1 and TRBJ2-3; unclear D gene. V was cut by 7 bases and J by 6 bases, with 11 bases left in between. The germline CDR1 and CDR2 sequences are WNHNN and SYGVQD (reference sequence). The CDR3 consists of 12 residues. CDR3 DNA: TGCGCCAGCACCGGCCCTTACGATACGCAGTATTTT. Amino acid sequence: CASTGPYDTQYF.

This clone was found a few times. CDR3 in amino acids: CASSLWTNTGELFF. CDR3 nucleotides: TGCGCCAGCAGCTTGTGGACGAACACCGGGGAGCTGTTTTTT. This rearrangement joins TRBV5-1 to TRBJ2-2; D gene unclear. V lost 1 base, J lost 0 bases, and 4 bases lay in between. The CDR3 consists of 14 residues. The germline V gene encodes CDR1 SGHRS and CDR2 YFSETQ.

The J gene is TRBJ2-2, the V gene TRBV11-3; 7 bases map to TRBD1. V shed 4 bases and J 6 bases; nucleotides not matched to a gene: 11. Per germline, CDR1 SGHNT and CDR2 YENEEA. The CDR3 has 16 amino acids. CDR3 protein: CASSSTRQGRPGELFF. The DNA of the CDR3 is TGTGCCAGCAGCTCTACCAGACAGGGTAGGCCCGGGGAGCTGTTTTTT. Complete variable domain (other parts from reference TRBV11-3 and TRBJ2-2): EAGVVQSPRYKIIEKKQPVAFWCNPISGHNTLYWYLQNLGQGPELLIRYENEEAVDDSQLPKDRFSAERLKGVDSTLKIQPAELGDSAVYLCASSSTRQGRPGELFFGEGSRLTVL.

The genes are TRBV7-9 and TRBJ1-1, with D possibly being TRBD1 (5 bases). The V gene lost 5 bases and the J gene lost 0 bases, with 13 bases spanning the gap. The germline CDR1 and CDR2 sequences are SEHNR and FQNEAQ (reference sequence). The CDR3 sequence is 15 residues long. The CDR3 is CASSPVGGMNTEAFF. CDR3 DNA: TGTGCCAGCAGCCCTGTGGGGGGGATGAACACTGAAGCTTTCTTT. Complete variable domain (other parts from reference TRBV7-9 and TRBJ1-1): DTGVSQNPRHKITKRGQNVTFRCDPISEHNRLYWYRQTLGQGPEFLTYFQNEAQLEKSRLLSDRFSAERPKGSFSTLEIQRTEQGDSAMYLCASSPVGGMNTEAFFGQGTRLTVV.

The V gene is TRBV25-1, the J gene TRBJ1-3; D unresolved. In germline, CDR1 is MGHDK, CDR2 SYGVNS. This CDR3 has 13 residues. Trimming took off 6 bases at V and 0 bases at J, with 6 bases between the two ends. In nucleotides, the CDR3 is TGTGCCAGCAGGACCCTCTCTGGAAACACCATATATTTT. Amino acid sequence: CASRTLSGNTIYF.

This chain uses TRBV25-1 with TRBJ2-5; D may correspond to TRBD1 or TRBD2 (6 bases each). The length of the CDR3 is 12 residues. The V gene lost 4 bases and the J gene lost 9 bases, with 12 bases spanning the gap. Germline V gene data show CDR1 as MGHDK and CDR2 as SYGVNS. The CDR3, as DNA: TGTGCCAGCAGTGGGGGGGCCGGGGCCCAGTACTTC. Protein sequence: CASSGGAGAQYF.

This clone was seen more than once but under ten times. This chain joins TRBV28 and TRBJ2-2; D is unclear. CDR1 and CDR2 (germline): MDHEN, SYDVKM. This CDR3 has 13 residues. Trimming removed 8 bases from V and 6 bases from J, with 13 bases in between. CDR3 sequence: CASPGRRPGELFF. CDR3 DNA: TGTGCCAGCCCGGGTAGACGGCCCGGGGAGCTGTTTTTT.

The V and J genes are TRBV28 and TRBJ2-6; D is uncertain. This CDR3 has 14 residues. Germline CDR1 MDHEN, CDR2 SYDVKM. Trimming left V 8 bases short and J 1 base short, with 9 bases between. The CDR3, as DNA: TGTGCCAGCGGCCTCGAGTCTGGGGCCAACGTCCTGACTTTC. This sequence encodes CASGLESGANVLTF.

The chain uses TRBV18 and TRBJ1-3; TRBD1 is a possible D gene (6 bases). Germline CDR1 and CDR2: KGHSH and LQKENI. The CDR3 is 15 amino acids. The V end lost 3 bases, the J end lost 3 bases, and 12 bases lay between the germline ends. The CDR3: CASSPQDSVGNTIYF. CDR3 bases: TGTGCCAGCTCACCGCAGGACAGTGTTGGAAACACCATATATTTT.

As to this clone: Other DNA sequences in the sample encode the same CDR3. This chain links TRBV9 with TRBJ1-5; a weak D match, TRBD1 (5 bases). The CDR3 length is 13 residues. Germline V lookup: CDR1 SGDLS, CDR2 YYNGEE. The V gene lost 3 bases and the J gene lost 6 bases, with 10 bases spanning the gap. CDR3 in DNA: TGTGCCAGCAGCGAGACAGTTAGTCAGCCCCAGCATTTT. Amino acids: CASSETVSQPQHF.

The chain links TRBV5-1 to TRBJ2-3; D is uncertain. The V and J ends lost 0 bases and 0 bases respectively, with 11 bases between them. Germline CDR1 SGHRS, CDR2 YFSETQ. The CDR3 has 16 residues. The CDR3 sequence is CASSLGARWSTDTQYF. In DNA form, the CDR3 reads TGCGCCAGCAGCTTGGGGGCCAGATGGAGCACAGATACGCAGTATTTT.

A single count supports this clone. V gene TRBV19 combines with J gene TRBJ1-4; D is undetermined. Trimming removed 9 bases from V and 0 bases from J, with 14 bases in between. The CDR3 runs to 15 residues. Per germline, CDR1 LNHDA and CDR2 SQIVND (reference sequence). CDR3 nucleotides: TGTGCCAGCCGAGACCGTTCTGCAACTAATGAAAAACTGTTTTTT. Translation gives CASRDRSATNEKLFF.

The chain employs TRBV7-3 and TRBJ1-3; D remains unclear. Germline V CDR1 and CDR2: SGHTA, FQGTGA. The V end was cut by 0 bases, the J end by 0 bases, with 6 bases between. This CDR3 is built from 15 residues. CDR3 protein: CASSLTGYSGNTIYF. The DNA for the CDR3 is TGTGCCAGCAGCTTAACAGGATACTCTGGAAACACCATATATTTT.